The sample holds many counts of the clone carrying this T cell receptor (beta chain). Its antigen remains unknown. This record belongs to a study of response to subunit inactivated influenza vaccine. Whole-study results and caveats: Authors suggested seasonal influenza vaccinations each recruit few new T cells.

Germline loops: CDR1 DFQATT, CDR2 SNEGSKA (reference sequence). This CDR3 has 14 amino acids. After removal of 6 bases from V and 7 bases from J, the junction contained 13 bases not matched to a gene. TCRdb passed the RT-PCR reads through MiXCR, listing each CDR3 protein once. The sample includes around 250,000 distinct CDR3 sequences, over 9% seen only once; the top ten take under 10%. The chain employs TRBV20-1 and TRBJ2-7; 9 bases are a match to TRBD2. This TCR was recovered from a man aged 50-59 years who received an inactivated influenza vaccine. The sequenced sample was non-naive T cells sorted from PBMCs, obtained around 15 days before vaccination. CDR3 in amino acids: CSAIGTSPGEEQYF. The CDR3 DNA reads TGCAGTGCAATTGGGACTAGCCCCGGGGAGGAGCAGTACTTC.